What follows are 22 T cell receptor beta chains derived from one specimen sequenced in a study of T cell clones after liver transplantation. Clones were read by immunoSEQ multiplex PCR, and TCRdb kept only the in-frame ones, dropping some. Of roughly 55,000 clones in the sample, more than 65% were seen once. Sequenced here: CD4+ T cells from blood, sampled 54 months after liver transplant. The receptors shown here come from a human patient who received a liver transplant. Some T cells may arise from the graft donor.

The gene calls are TRBV10-1 and TRBJ2-5; D unresolved. V shed 2 bases and J shed 4 bases, with 8 bases lying between them. CDR1 WNHNN and CDR2 SYGVQD come from the germline V gene (reference sequence). The CDR3 has 13 amino acids. The CDR3 region is CASSEGYPETQYF. The CDR3 DNA reads as TGCGCCAGCAGTGAGGGGTATCCAGAGACCCAGTACTTC.

The genes are TRBV5-1 and TRBJ2-2; 8 bases agree with TRBD1. The germline V gene has CDR1 SGHRS and CDR2 YFSETQ. The junction had 7 bases not matched to a gene; V was cut back by 4 bases and J by 5 bases. CDR3 size: 15 residues. The CDR3: CASSATGAWTGELFF. As DNA, the CDR3 is TGCGCCAGCAGCGCGACAGGGGCGTGGACCGGGGAGCTGTTTTTT.

The CDR3, as DNA: TGTGCCAGTAGTACCACCAAGTTGGCTGAGCAGTTCTTC. This codes for CASSTTKLAEQFF. The chain uses TRBV19 and TRBJ2-1; D ambiguous. In germline, CDR1 is LNHDA, CDR2 SQIVND (reference sequence). The V end lost 4 bases, the J end lost 9 bases, and 13 bases lay between the germline ends. This CDR3 contains 13 residues.

This clone was seen a handful of times. This sequence joins TRBV6-5 and TRBJ1-6; maybe TRBD1 (6 bases). Trimming stripped 4 bases from V and 8 bases from J, with 12 bases between. The CDR3 loop spans 14 amino acids. CDR1 is MNHEY, CDR2 SVGAGI, per germline. CDR3 protein: CASSFINRDSPLHF. The CDR3 coding sequence is TGTGCCAGCAGTTTCATTAACAGGGATTCACCCCTCCACTTT.

This rearrangement joins TRBV7-2 to TRBJ2-3; 9 bases are a match to TRBD2. Trimming cost V 1 base and J 11 bases; bases outside gene matches: 10. Germline V lookup: CDR1 SGHTA, CDR2 FQGNSA. The CDR3 is made up of 15 amino acids. The CDR3 DNA follows: TGTGCCAGCAGCTTAGAAACTAGCGGGTGGCGGGAGCAGTATTTT. The encoded protein is CASSLETSGWREQYF.

The chain is built from TRBV2 and TRBJ1-5; D not certain. Trimming removed 4 bases from V and 6 bases from J, with 10 bases in between. The CDR3 extends over 13 amino acids. Germline loops: CDR1 SNHLY, CDR2 FYNNEI. The DNA of the CDR3 is TGTGCCAGCAGTGGCCCCCCGGTTCAGCCCCAGCATTTT. It specifies CASSGPPVQPQHF.

The chain links TRBV6-6 to TRBJ2-7, with 8 bases lining up with TRBD2. Germline CDR1 is MNHNY and CDR2 is SVGAGI (reference sequence). V dropped 8 bases and J dropped 1; count of bases not matched to a gene: 10. The CDR3 spans 15 residues. In nucleotides, the CDR3 is TGTGCCAGCTATAGCGGGGAAGGGAGGTCCTACGAGCAGTACTTC. Its translation: CASYSGEGRSYEQYF.

J is TRBJ1-4 and V is TRBV4-1; a weak D match, TRBD1 (5 bases). Germline loops: CDR1 MGHRA, CDR2 YSYEKL. The CDR3 runs 15 residues. The germline V and J ends were trimmed by 0 bases and 5 bases, with 10 bases remaining between them. The CDR3 sequence is CASSQEGRENEKLFF. CDR3 coding DNA: TGCGCCAGCAGCCAAGAAGGCAGGGAAAATGAAAAACTGTTTTTT.

V gene TRBV2 combines with J gene TRBJ1-1; D is undetermined. The V end was cut by 2 bases, the J end by 6 bases, with 13 bases between. CDR1 and CDR2 (germline): SNHLY, FYNNEI. There are 14 residues in the CDR3. CDR3 DNA sequence: TGTGCCAGCAGTGAATTGAGTCCCGCGGCTGAAGCTTTCTTT. This sequence encodes CASSELSPAAEAFF. Filled out from reference TRBV2 and TRBJ1-1, the complete variable domain reads EPEVTQTPSHQVTQMGQEVILRCVPISNHLYFYWYRQILGQKVEFLVSFYNNEISEKSEIFDDQFSVERPDGSNFTLKIRSTKLEDSAMYFCASSELSPAAEAFFGQGTRLTVV.

This chain connects TRBV10-3 to TRBJ1-2; D perhaps matches TRBD1 (6 bases). V was shortened by 10 bases and J by 4 bases, with 25 bases between the two germline ends. Germline CDR1 reads ENHRY; CDR2 reads SYGVKD. The CDR3 is 16 amino acids. The DNA for the CDR3 is TGTGCCACCGCAGGGGTCGGGAATGGGGCCTTCTATGGCTACACCTTC. This translates into CATAGVGNGAFYGYTF.

This rearrangement joins TRBV7-9 to TRBJ2-7; TRBD1 is a possible D gene (5 bases). V lost 3 bases, J lost 4 bases, and 13 bases lay in between. CDR3 size: 14 residues. From germline, CDR1 is SEHNR and CDR2 FQNEAQ (reference sequence). CDR3: CASSFGQGWYEQYF. The CDR3 DNA sequence: TGTGCCAGCAGCTTTGGGCAGGGTTGGTACGAGCAGTACTTC. The full variable domain, completed using reference TRBV7-9 and TRBJ2-7, is DTGVSQNPRHKITKRGQNVTFRCDPISEHNRLYWYRQTLGQGPEFLTYFQNEAQLEKSRLLSDRFSAERPKGSFSTLEIQRTEQGDSAMYLCASSFGQGWYEQYFGPGTRLTVT.

This rearrangement joins TRBV27 to TRBJ2-1; 9 nucleotides line up with TRBD2. Germline CDR1 is MNHEY and CDR2 is SMNVEV (reference sequence). There are 16 residues in the CDR3. V shed 0 bases and J 6 bases; nucleotides not matched to a gene: 6. The chain's CDR3 is CASSLSRLAAFNEQFF. CDR3 coding DNA: TGTGCCAGCAGTTTATCGCGACTAGCGGCGTTCAATGAGCAGTTCTTC.

The chain recombines TRBV2 with TRBJ1-6; 8 bases line up with TRBD1. Germline CDR1 is SNHLY and CDR2 is FYNNEI. Germline trimming cut 6 bases from V and 5 bases from J; bases unmatched to any gene: 6. CDR3 length equals 15 residues. This CDR3 reads CASSMGQVNNSPLHF. CDR3 coding DNA: TGTGCCAGCAGCATGGGACAGGTTAATAATTCACCCCTCCACTTT.

The V and J genes are TRBV10-3 and TRBJ2-7, with 10 bases matching TRBD1. The length of the CDR3 is 20 residues. CDR1 ENHRY and CDR2 SYGVKD come from the germline V gene. J gave up 0 bases and V 3 bases, and 17 bases lay outside the gene matches. CDR3 loop: CAISDNSGGTGALSSYEQYF. In nucleotides, the CDR3 is TGTGCCATCAGTGACAATAGTGGCGGGACAGGGGCCCTCAGCTCCTACGAGCAGTACTTC.

The chain recombines TRBV7-2 with TRBJ2-7; 7 nucleotides agree with TRBD1. Germline trimming cut 3 bases from V and 12 bases from J; bases unmatched to any gene: 8. Germline lookup yields CDR1 SGHTA and CDR2 FQGNSA. This CDR3 is built from 12 residues. This chain's CDR3 is CASSFDRAARYF. The CDR3 region has the DNA TGTGCCAGCAGCTTCGACAGGGCGGCTCGGTACTTC. Variable domain in full (rest from reference TRBV7-2 and TRBJ2-7): GAGVSQSPSNKVTEKGKDVELRCDPISGHTALYWYRQSLGQGLEFLIYFQGNSAPDKSGLPSDRFSAERTGGSVSTLTIQRTQQEDSAVYLCASSFDRAARYFGPGTRLTVT.

The V and J genes are TRBV18 and TRBJ2-7, with 9 bases matching TRBD1. The CDR3 has 16 amino acids. J gave up 0 bases and V 2 bases, and 5 bases lay outside the gene matches. The germline V gene has CDR1 KGHSH and CDR2 LQKENI. CDR3 sequence: CASSPTSGQGSYEQYF. The CDR3 region has the DNA TGTGCCAGCTCACCAACCTCGGGACAGGGCTCCTACGAGCAGTACTTC.

The CDR3 reads CASKTGQPGSPLHF. The CDR3 nucleotides read TGTGCCAGCAAGACCGGACAGCCGGGTTCACCCCTCCACTTT. V is TRBV7-9 and J is TRBJ1-6, with TRBD1 as a possible D gene (6 bases). The V and J ends lost 7 bases and 9 bases respectively, with 16 bases between them. Germline CDR1 reads SEHNR; CDR2 reads FQNEAQ (reference sequence). CDR3 length: 14 residues.

The chain has TRBV27 and TRBJ2-7; D tentatively reads TRBD1 or TRBD2 (5 bases each). Germline lookup yields CDR1 MNHEY and CDR2 SMNVEV (reference sequence). V lost 7 bases and J 5 bases, leaving 18 bases between the germline ends. This CDR3 has 14 residues. The CDR3 sequence is CASNSPGRPHEQYF. Here the CDR3 DNA reads TGTGCCAGCAACTCTCCGGGACGCCCCCACGAGCAGTACTTC.

V and J are TRBV11-2 and TRBJ2-5, with D possibly matching TRBD1 (5 bases). This CDR3 has 13 amino acids. Trimming removed 6 bases from V and 5 bases from J, with 13 bases in between. CDR1 SGHAT and CDR2 FQNNGV come from the germline V gene. CDR3 in amino acids: CASSYGQGETQYF. The CDR3 DNA reads as TGTGCCAGCAGTTACGGACAAGGGGAGACCCAGTACTTC.

The chain carries TRBV29-1 and TRBJ2-7, with 11 bases fitting TRBD1. In germline, CDR1 is SQVTM, CDR2 ANQGSEA. Trimming removed 2 bases from V and 5 bases from J; junction bases left unmatched: 5. This CDR3 is 14 amino acids long. The CDR3 region is CSVEFGQGANEQYF. CDR3 sequence (DNA): TGCAGCGTTGAATTTGGACAGGGGGCTAACGAGCAGTACTTC.

The chain uses TRBV18 and TRBJ1-2, with D tentatively TRBD1 (6 bases). V was trimmed by 6 bases and J by 10 bases, leaving 18 bases between them. This CDR3 region has 13 residues. Per germline, CDR1 KGHSH and CDR2 LQKENI. The DNA of the CDR3 is TGTGCCAGCTCTGAAACCCGGGGGGGCGACTACACCTTC. It yields the protein CASSETRGGDYTF.

V is TRBV27 and J is TRBJ1-2, with D perhaps matching TRBD1 (5 bases). This CDR3 is built from 13 residues. V gave up 0 bases and J gave up 9 bases, with 11 bases separating them. The germline V gene has CDR1 MNHEY and CDR2 SMNVEV (reference sequence). CDR3 residues: CASSLSTGTSYTF. The CDR3 bases are TGTGCCAGCAGTTTATCCACAGGTACGAGCTACACCTTC.